Listed here are 14 T cell receptor beta chains from one sample, sequenced in a study of early T cells in non-severe SARS-CoV-2 infection. TCRdb called the 5' RACE reads again in MiXCR, with one record for every CDR3 protein. The repertoire holds about 60,000 distinct CDR3 sequences, with 9.5% to 15% as singletons. The sample taken for sequencing was whole blood. These receptors were obtained from an adult who was a healthcare worker with PCR-confirmed SARS-CoV-2 infection or an uninfected control (not recorded which).

V and J are TRBV20-1 and TRBJ2-3; possible D gene TRBD2, 6 bases. Germline CDR1 is DFQATT and CDR2 is SNEGSKA (reference sequence). V was trimmed by 5 bases and J by 2 bases, leaving 20 bases between them. This CDR3 comprises 16 residues. DNA for the CDR3: TGCAGTGCTCTTGCGTCTGCGGGACTGTACACAGATACGCAGTATTTT. Encoded protein: CSALASAGLYTDTQYF.

V gene TRBV28 combines with J gene TRBJ1-5; D is unclear. In germline, CDR1 is MDHEN, CDR2 SYDVKM. The CDR3 is 12 residues long. Trimming cost V 3 bases and J 4 bases, with 4 bases left between them. The CDR3 DNA reads TGTGCCAGCAGTTTGTTTAATCAGCCCCAGCATTTT. Amino acid sequence: CASSLFNQPQHF.

The chain joins TRBV4-1 to TRBJ2-3; D may be TRBD2 (5 bases). With 4 bases removed from V and 4 bases from J, the gap between germline ends came to 12 bases. The germline V gene has CDR1 MGHRA and CDR2 YSYEKL. There are 14 residues in the CDR3. CDR3 bases: TGCGCCAGCAGCCCGATCATGAGGGCAGATACGCAGTATTTT. Amino acids: CASSPIMRADTQYF.

There are many counts of this clonotype. The rearrangement uses TRBV7-9 and TRBJ2-7; D may be TRBD2 (6 bases). The CDR3 has 18 amino acids. Germline-derived CDR1 and CDR2 are SEHNR and FQNEAQ (reference sequence). Trimming took off 0 bases at V and 6 bases at J, with 24 bases between the two ends. CDR3 nucleotide sequence: TGTGCCAGCAGCTTAGCGCGAGGAGGGCGACGTGGCTTGTTCGAGCAGTACTTC. Its translation is CASSLARGGRRGLFEQYF.

The rearrangement joins TRBV24-1 to TRBJ1-5, with 11 positions matching TRBD1. Germline lookup yields CDR1 KGHDR and CDR2 SFDVKD. The V gene end was trimmed by 11 bases and the J gene end by 8 bases; junction bases not matched to a gene: 10. CDR3 size: 14 residues. CDR3 in DNA: TGTGCCAGCGGACAGGGGGCAAGGATTGAGCCCCAGCATTTT. Protein product: CASGQGARIEPQHF.

The chain uses TRBV28 and TRBJ2-1; 10 bases match TRBD1. Trimming cost V 11 bases and J 15 bases; bases outside gene matches: 13. Germline V gene data show CDR1 as MDHEN and CDR2 as SYDVKM. CDR3 length equals 12 residues. CDR3 protein: CALGTGATLLFF. DNA of the CDR3: TGTGCCCTCGGGACAGGGGCTACCTTACTGTTCTTC.

This clonotype was seen more than once but under ten times. The rearrangement links TRBV2 to TRBJ2-2; 15 nucleotides align to TRBD2. V lost 6 bases and J lost 6; bases outside the gene matches: 8. CDR1 is SNHLY, CDR2 FYNNEI, per germline. The CDR3 has 17 amino acids. The CDR3 DNA is TGTGCCAGCAGAAAGGGACTAGCGGGAGGTTCGGCCGGGGAGCTGTTTTTT. Protein product: CASRKGLAGGSAGELFF.

This clonotype was seen many times. The CDR3 sequence is CASSQDLTSGGETQYF. The CDR3 nucleotides read TGTGCCAGCAGCCAAGATCTGACTAGCGGAGGGGAGACCCAGTACTTC. This chain joins TRBV4-2 and TRBJ2-5; 9 bases align to TRBD2. The trim removed 0 bases at V and 5 bases at J, leaving 7 bases unmatched. CDR1 is LGHNA and CDR2 is YNFKEQ in the germline V gene. The length of the CDR3 is 16 residues.

This clonotype was seen ten or more times. V is TRBV3-1 and J is TRBJ2-3; the match to TRBD2 covers 10 bases. The germline CDR1 and CDR2 sequences are LGHDT and YNNKEL (reference sequence). J was trimmed by 3 bases and V by 2 bases; bases with no gene match: 8. This CDR3 spans 17 amino acids. CDR3: CASSQLESSGSTDTQYF. For the CDR3, the DNA is TGTGCCAGCAGCCAACTCGAATCTAGCGGGAGTACAGATACGCAGTATTTT.

The V and J genes are TRBV2 and TRBJ2-1, with 13 bases lining up with TRBD2. V shed 6 bases, J shed 7 bases, and the junction held 0 bases outside the gene matches. The CDR3 length is 13 residues. Germline V gene sequence: CDR1 SNHLY, CDR2 FYNNEI. CDR3 sequence: CASRTSGGNEQFF. The CDR3 DNA follows: TGTGCCAGCAGGACTAGCGGGGGGAATGAGCAGTTCTTC.

The chain links TRBV7-9 to TRBJ2-7; D call uncertain. V was clipped by 1 base and J by 9 bases, with 10 bases between them. The CDR3 contains 12 residues. Germline CDR1 and CDR2: SEHNR and FQNEAQ (reference sequence). CDR3 protein: CASSLGSVGQYF. The CDR3 DNA sequence: TGTGCCAGCAGCTTAGGGAGCGTGGGGCAGTACTTC.

This clonotype was counted many times. The rearrangement links TRBV5-6 to TRBJ2-1; 10 nucleotides match TRBD1. The CDR3 length is 16 residues. The ends lost 4 bases at V and 0 bases at J; junction bases unmatched: 4. Germline V lookup: CDR1 SGHDT, CDR2 YYEEEE. CDR3 residues: CASSPWTGGSYNEQFF. The DNA of the CDR3 is TGTGCCAGCAGCCCCTGGACAGGGGGCTCCTACAATGAGCAGTTCTTC.

The chain joins TRBV28 to TRBJ2-7, with 8 bases lining up with TRBD2. The CDR3 totals 12 residues. The germline V gene has CDR1 MDHEN and CDR2 SYDVKM. J gave up 7 bases and V 5 bases, and 4 bases lay outside the gene matches. The DNA of the CDR3 is TGTGCCAGCAGTGTGTTAGCGGGGGAGCAGTACTTC. Encoded protein: CASSVLAGEQYF.

This clonotype showed up many times. The chain links TRBV28 to TRBJ1-4, with TRBD1 matching 8 bases. The CDR3 is 15 residues long. J gave up 8 bases and V 6 bases, and 11 bases lay outside the gene matches. CDR1 is MDHEN and CDR2 is SYDVKM in the germline V gene. The CDR3 DNA is TGTGCCAGCAGGCGCCGACAGGGGATGAGGGAAAAACTGTTTTTT. It specifies CASRRRQGMREKLFF.